Below are 30 T cell receptor beta chains sequenced from a single sample in a study of T cell responses to AZD1222 COVID-19 vaccine. Some clones are missing from TCRdb's copy, which holds only in-frame ones; the method was immunoSEQ multiplex PCR. Here the sample spans about 150,000 clones, 93% being singletons. The sample was peripheral blood, taken on day 0 of AZD1222 vaccination. The receptors here all came from an adult in good health.

The V call is TRBV27, the J call TRBJ1-5; no reliable D call. Trimming pared 2 bases from V and 4 bases from J, leaving 12 bases between. Germline V lookup: CDR1 MNHEY, CDR2 SMNVEV (reference sequence). The CDR3 length is 15 residues. The CDR3 DNA is TGTGCCAGCAGTTTAAGAGCGGACGGGAATCAGCCCCAGCATTTT. It encodes CASSLRADGNQPQHF.

The chain couples TRBV11-2 to TRBJ2-3, with TRBD2 matching over 10 bases. Germline V gene data show CDR1 as SGHAT and CDR2 as FQNNGV. CDR3 length: 15 amino acids. Trimming removed 4 bases from V and 2 bases from J; junction bases left unmatched: 3. In nucleotides, the CDR3 is TGTGCCAGCAGCTATAGCGGGAGGACCACAGATACGCAGTATTTT. Translating it yields CASSYSGRTTDTQYF.

V and J are TRBV19 and TRBJ1-5; TRBD1 aligns across 10 bases. With V trimmed by 7 bases and J by 6 bases, 9 bases remained unmatched. The CDR3 spans 15 residues. CDR1 and CDR2 (germline): LNHDA, SQIVND (reference sequence). This CDR3 is CASNTQGQGFQPQHF. The CDR3 DNA reads TGTGCCAGTAATACTCAGGGACAGGGGTTTCAGCCCCAGCATTTT. Looking up the rest from reference TRBV19 and TRBJ1-5 gives the full variable domain: DGGITQSPKYLFRKEGQNVTLSCEQNLNHDAMYWYRQDPGQGLRLIYYSQIVNDFQKGDIAEGYSVSREKKESFPLTVTSAQKNPTAFYLCASNTQGQGFQPQHFGDGTRLSIL.

The chain combines TRBV19 with TRBJ1-5; tentatively, D is TRBD1 (6 bases). Germline CDR1 and CDR2: LNHDA and SQIVND (reference sequence). The CDR3 spans 16 residues. The V gene lost 4 bases and the J gene lost 1 base, with 14 bases spanning the gap. As DNA, the CDR3 is TGTGCCAGTAGTACCTCGGGGGCCCCAAGCAATCAGCCCCAGCATTTT. Amino acids: CASSTSGAPSNQPQHF.

This clone was recorded only once. V gene TRBV5-6 combines with J gene TRBJ1-1; 7 nucleotides align to TRBD1. CDR1 SGHDT and CDR2 YYEEEE come from the germline V gene. The length of the CDR3 is 15 residues. V shed 0 bases and J 4 bases; nucleotides not matched to a gene: 6. DNA of the CDR3: TGTGCCAGCAGCTTGGGCCCTCAGGGGGGCACTGAAGCTTTCTTT. It is translated as CASSLGPQGGTEAFF.

The chain employs TRBV7-9 and TRBJ2-3, with D uncertain. The germline V and J ends were trimmed by 1 base and 0 bases, with 8 bases remaining between them. The CDR3 is made up of 15 amino acids. Per germline, CDR1 SEHNR and CDR2 FQNEAQ (reference sequence). CDR3 nucleotides: TGTGCCAGCAGCTTAGGGTTTGGGAGCACAGATACGCAGTATTTT. This encodes CASSLGFGSTDTQYF.

This clone appeared once. The chain has TRBV4-1 and TRBJ2-7; D is unresolved. Germline lookup yields CDR1 MGHRA and CDR2 YSYEKL. The V gene lost 4 bases and the J gene lost 1 base, with 8 bases spanning the gap. The CDR3 spans 13 residues. DNA of the CDR3: TGCGCCAGCAGCCCTACCCAGTCCTACGAGCAGTACTTC. Residues: CASSPTQSYEQYF.

The chain employs TRBV6-5 and TRBJ2-1; D call uncertain. CDR1 is MNHEY, CDR2 SVGAGI, per germline. V lost 0 bases to trimming and J lost 4 bases, with 13 bases between them. The length of the CDR3 is 16 residues. CDR3 sequence (DNA): TGTGCCAGCAGTTACTCGATAGGTCGAATATACAATGAGCAGTTCTTC. Translation gives CASSYSIGRIYNEQFF.

Only one count was recorded for this clone. V usage is TRBV4-1 and J usage is TRBJ2-5; 9 nucleotides match TRBD2. The germline gives CDR1 MGHRA, CDR2 YSYEKL. The CDR3 totals 16 residues. The V and J ends lost 1 base and 4 bases, in that order; junction bases with no gene match: 7. Here the CDR3 reads CASSQAAGGLPETQYF. The CDR3 nucleotides read TGCGCCAGCAGCCAAGCCGCGGGAGGGCTCCCAGAGACCCAGTACTTC.

The gene calls are TRBV7-9 and TRBJ1-3; D is possibly TRBD1 (5 bases). The CDR3 is made up of 13 amino acids. V shed 10 bases and J shed 4 bases, with 14 bases lying between them. The germline V gene has CDR1 SEHNR and CDR2 FQNEAQ (reference sequence). The CDR3 sequence: CATQRDYGNTIYF. In DNA form, the CDR3 reads TGTGCCACCCAGAGGGACTACGGAAACACCATATATTTT.

Here the CDR3 reads CASSENGGAQETQYF. CDR3 sequence (DNA): TGTGCCAGCAGTGAAAACGGGGGTGCACAAGAGACCCAGTACTTC. The chain employs TRBV25-1 and TRBJ2-5; D is perhaps TRBD2 (6 bases). This CDR3 region has 15 residues. The V end lost 2 bases, the J end lost 2 bases, and 12 bases lay between the germline ends. Germline V gene lookup returns CDR1 MGHDK and CDR2 SYGVNS.

This chain uses TRBV6-6 with TRBJ1-3; D ambiguous. The CDR3 extends over 15 amino acids. CDR1 MNHNY and CDR2 SVGAGI come from the germline V gene (reference sequence). V was cut by 7 bases and J by 3 bases, with 16 bases left in between. This CDR3 reads CASTGTPSRGNTIYF. The DNA of the CDR3 is TGTGCCAGCACAGGCACACCATCTCGTGGAAACACCATATATTTT.

CDR3 residues: CASSPGTGRGTGELFF. For the CDR3, the DNA is TGTGCCAGCAGCCCCGGGACAGGGAGAGGTACCGGGGAGCTGTTTTTT. The V call is TRBV4-2, the J call TRBJ2-2; 9 bases are a match to TRBD1. Germline CDR1 is LGHNA and CDR2 is YNFKEQ. The trim removed 4 bases at V and 5 bases at J, leaving 8 bases unmatched. This CDR3 spans 16 amino acids.

V and J are TRBV10-3 and TRBJ2-1; the match to TRBD2 covers 9 bases. The germline V gene has CDR1 ENHRY and CDR2 SYGVKD. The CDR3 length is 15 residues. The V gene end was trimmed by 4 bases and the J gene end by 8 bases; junction bases not matched to a gene: 9. As DNA, the CDR3 is TGTGCCATCAGTGGGCGGGGGGGAGCTTGGTATGAGCAGTTCTTC. Its protein is CAISGRGGAWYEQFF.

DNA of the CDR3: TGTGCCTGGAGTAAAGGGCAGCCAAGCACAGATACGCAGTATTTT. It translates to CAWSKGQPSTDTQYF. The V gene is TRBV30, the J gene TRBJ2-3, with D uncertain. The CDR3 loop spans 15 amino acids. The V and J ends lost 2 bases and 0 bases respectively, with 12 bases between them. Germline V gives CDR1 GTSNPN, CDR2 SVGIG (reference sequence).

The V call is TRBV24-1, the J call TRBJ2-3; D not resolved. From germline, CDR1 is KGHDR and CDR2 SFDVKD. CDR3 length: 17 amino acids. Trimming took 1 base from V and 0 from J, leaving 13 bases between them. The CDR3 DNA reads as TGTGCCACCAGTGATTTAAAGTCAGCCAGCAGCACAGATACGCAGTATTTT. Translation: CATSDLKSASSTDTQYF.

CDR3 amino acids: CASSTGTSGNEQYF. The DNA for the CDR3 is TGCGCCAGCAGCACAGGGACTAGCGGGAACGAGCAGTACTTC. The V gene is TRBV5-1, the J gene TRBJ2-7; TRBD2 matches at 13 bases. V lost 4 bases and J lost 5; bases outside the gene matches: 3. The CDR3 spans 14 residues. The germline gives CDR1 SGHRS, CDR2 YFSETQ.

The V gene is TRBV6-2 or TRBV6-3, the J gene TRBJ2-7; 11 nucleotides agree with TRBD2. The CDR3 sequence is 16 residues long. The V and J ends lost 8 bases and 4 bases, in that order; junction bases with no gene match: 13. Germline lookup yields CDR1 MNHEY and CDR2 SVGEGT. Here the CDR3 DNA reads TGTGCCAGCGGTGACTTTAGCGGGAGGGCCTTTTACGAGCAGTACTTC. It codes for CASGDFSGRAFYEQYF.

The chain has TRBV5-6 and TRBJ1-5; no firm D call. The CDR3 loop spans 14 amino acids. Germline values: CDR1 SGHDT, CDR2 YYEEEE. The ends were cut back, 1 base at V and 2 bases at J, with 7 bases in the middle. The CDR3 loop is CASSLRRGNQPQHF. The DNA for the CDR3 is TGTGCCAGCAGCTTGAGGAGGGGCAATCAGCCCCAGCATTTT.

The chain joins TRBV6-1 to TRBJ2-5; 8 nucleotides agree with TRBD2. The CDR3 totals 17 residues. CDR1 is MNHNS, CDR2 SASEGT, per germline. Trimming cost V 2 bases and J 5 bases; bases outside gene matches: 13. CDR3 nucleotide sequence: TGTGCCAGCAGTGAATATCCCTCAGCGGGAGCTGGTGAGACCCAGTACTTC. Its translation: CASSEYPSAGAGETQYF.

V usage is TRBV9 and J usage is TRBJ1-4, with 8 bases lining up with TRBD1. Germline V gene sequence: CDR1 SGDLS, CDR2 YYNGEE. This CDR3 has 16 amino acids. J was trimmed by 7 bases and V by 4 bases; bases with no gene match: 12. This CDR3 reads CASSPRPGGGGEKLFF. CDR3 sequence (DNA): TGTGCCAGCAGCCCCCGGCCAGGGGGCGGGGGTGAAAAACTGTTTTTT.

The chain recombines TRBV28 with TRBJ1-5, with 7 bases lining up with TRBD1. The CDR3 spans 15 residues. CDR1 and CDR2 from the germline V gene are MDHEN and SYDVKM. V lost 4 bases, J lost 4 bases, and 7 bases stayed unmatched. CDR3 nucleotides: TGTGCCAGCAGTTCCCCCTCGACAGGGAATCAGCCCCAGCATTTT. Its protein product is CASSSPSTGNQPQHF.

This chain joins TRBV5-1 and TRBJ1-1, with TRBD1 matching over 9 bases. CDR1 is SGHRS and CDR2 is YFSETQ in the germline V gene. V lost 3 bases, J lost 4 bases, and 4 bases stayed unmatched. The CDR3 length is 14 residues. CDR3 protein: CASSSQGAGTEAFF. The CDR3 DNA follows: TGCGCCAGCAGCTCACAGGGGGCTGGCACTGAAGCTTTCTTT.

This clone is a singleton in its sample. The chain is built from TRBV5-1 and TRBJ2-5, with D tentatively TRBD1 (5 bases). The V end was cut by 0 bases, the J end by 2 bases, with 8 bases between. This CDR3 is 14 amino acids long. Germline loops: CDR1 SGHRS, CDR2 YFSETQ. The CDR3: CASSLADTQETQYF. The CDR3, as DNA: TGCGCCAGCAGCTTGGCGGACACGCAAGAGACCCAGTACTTC.

The chain couples TRBV28 to TRBJ1-6; D ambiguous. This CDR3 has 14 residues. Trimming pared 8 bases from V and 5 bases from J, leaving 13 bases between. CDR1 is MDHEN and CDR2 is SYDVKM in the germline V gene. Here the CDR3 DNA reads TGTGCCAGCTTCCCCGGACTCCATAATTCACCCCTCCACTTT. Translation gives CASFPGLHNSPLHF.

V usage is TRBV4-1 and J usage is TRBJ1-5; no clear D. Looked up from germline, CDR1 is MGHRA and CDR2 is YSYEKL. Trimming left V 5 bases short and J 1 base short, with 9 bases between. This CDR3 comprises 14 residues. Here the CDR3 reads CASSEFGSNQPQHF. The CDR3 region has the DNA TGCGCCAGCAGCGAGTTTGGAAGCAATCAGCCCCAGCATTTT.

This clone appeared once. J is TRBJ1-6 and V is TRBV28; TRBD1 matches 9 bases. Germline loops: CDR1 MDHEN, CDR2 SYDVKM. With 4 bases clipped from V and 6 bases from J, the junction kept 7 bases outside the gene matches. The CDR3 spans 16 residues. The DNA of the CDR3 is TGTGCCAGCAGTTCTCCCGGACAGGGGTTTAATTCACCCCTCCACTTT. Translated: CASSSPGQGFNSPLHF.

The chain couples TRBV11-2 to TRBJ2-5; D is perhaps TRBD1 or TRBD2 (5 bases each). Trimming left V 5 bases short and J 2 bases short, with 15 bases between. This CDR3 region has 15 residues. Germline lookup yields CDR1 SGHAT and CDR2 FQNNGV. In DNA form, the CDR3 reads TGTGCCAGCAGCCCACCCGGGGACGGACAAGAGACCCAGTACTTC. This sequence encodes CASSPPGDGQETQYF.

V gene TRBV2 combines with J gene TRBJ2-5; 13 bases map to TRBD2. Looked up from germline, CDR1 is SNHLY and CDR2 is FYNNEI. V trimming: 8 bases; J trimming: 4 bases; junction bases outside the gene matches: 1. The CDR3 runs to 13 residues. This CDR3 reads CASRLAGGETQYF. CDR3 sequence (DNA): TGTGCCAGCCGACTAGCGGGAGGAGAGACCCAGTACTTC.

The chain combines TRBV5-6 with TRBJ2-7; D ambiguous. Trimming removed 2 bases at V and 3 bases at J, with 6 bases between. CDR1 is SGHDT and CDR2 is YYEEEE in the germline V gene. This CDR3 region has 12 residues. The CDR3 DNA reads TGTGCCAGCAGCTTTTATGGCTACGAGCAGTACTTC. Amino acid sequence: CASSFYGYEQYF.